These 19 T cell receptor beta chains originate from one sample sequenced in a study of blood T cells in healthy people across ages. Through a sample-barcoded 5' primer and a J-beta primer mix, a second PCR was run for about 6 to 11 cycles. MiXCR, run by TCRdb on the 5' RACE reads, gives a single entry per CDR3 protein. The sample has roughly 800,000 distinct CDR3 sequences; about 62% are singletons. Source material: blood. These receptors came from a man under 40 in good health.

The chain combines TRBV6-1 with TRBJ2-3; tentative D call: TRBD1 (5 bases). There are 14 residues in the CDR3. Trimming left V 4 bases short and J 1 base short, with 9 bases between. CDR1 is MNHNS, CDR2 SASEGT, per germline. Here the CDR3 reads CASSATGGTDTQYF. The CDR3 coding sequence is TGTGCCAGCAGTGCAACAGGCGGCACAGATACGCAGTATTTT.

The V call is TRBV7-3, the J call TRBJ2-5; possible D gene TRBD1, 6 bases. V was shortened by 5 bases and J by 0 bases, with 10 bases between the two germline ends. The length of the CDR3 is 14 residues. Germline V gives CDR1 SGHTA, CDR2 FQGTGA. The CDR3: CASSQGINQETQYF. The CDR3 DNA reads as TGTGCCAGCAGCCAGGGGATTAACCAAGAGACCCAGTACTTC.

This clonotype showed up just once. The J gene is TRBJ2-3, the V gene TRBV11-2, with 9 nucleotides matching TRBD2. The CDR3 extends over 14 amino acids. The germline V gene has CDR1 SGHAT and CDR2 FQNNGV. The V segment lost 4 bases and the J segment 9 bases; nucleotides outside the gene matches: 8. The CDR3 is CASSSPAAGGTQYF. CDR3 DNA: TGTGCCAGCAGCTCCCCCGCCGCGGGGGGGACGCAGTATTTT.

The genes are TRBV12-3 or TRBV12-4 and TRBJ2-3; weak D call: TRBD1 (6 bases). The ends were cut back, 8 bases at V and 0 bases at J, with 18 bases in the middle. The CDR3 loop spans 16 amino acids. CDR3 sequence: CASQGPGTRSTDTQYF. The CDR3 DNA is TGTGCCAGCCAGGGCCCCGGGACAAGGAGCACAGATACGCAGTATTTT.

This clonotype has more than one count but fewer than ten. V usage is TRBV10-3 and J usage is TRBJ2-1; 10 bases are a match to TRBD2. The germline V gene encodes CDR1 ENHRY and CDR2 SYGVKD. CDR3 size: 15 residues. Unmatched junction bases numbered 8, after V lost 4 bases and J lost 8 bases. The CDR3 DNA is TGTGCCATCAGTGTTCTAGCGGGAGATATCGATGAGCAGTTCTTC. Encoded protein: CAISVLAGDIDEQFF.

V and J are TRBV3-1 and TRBJ2-5; D call uncertain. The germline V and J ends were trimmed by 0 bases and 7 bases, with 12 bases remaining between them. There are 14 residues in the CDR3. Germline CDR1 and CDR2: LGHDT and YNNKEL (reference sequence). CDR3 in DNA: TGTGCCAGCAGCCAAGATTCGGCGGTGCGGACCCAGTACTTC. Translating it yields CASSQDSAVRTQYF.

This rearrangement joins TRBV20-1 to TRBJ2-4, with D tentatively TRBD2 (5 bases). This CDR3 spans 13 amino acids. Germline V gives CDR1 DFQATT, CDR2 SNEGSKA (reference sequence). Between the trimmed V and J ends, which lost 5 bases and 11 bases, there was a span of 19 bases. CDR3 in amino acids: CSAHTGENLLQYF. CDR3 nucleotides: TGCAGTGCTCACACCGGGGAAAACCTCCTTCAGTACTTC.

This clonotype was recorded only once. The rearrangement uses TRBV7-3 and TRBJ2-7, with 9 positions matching TRBD2. The CDR3 is 15 residues long. Losses at the gene ends were 2 bases for V and 4 bases for J; bases not matched to a gene: 6. From germline, CDR1 is SGHTA and CDR2 FQGTGA. The CDR3 region is CASSLAGGRQYEQYF. The CDR3 DNA follows: TGTGCCAGCAGCTTAGCGGGAGGGCGTCAGTACGAGCAGTACTTC.

This chain links TRBV29-1 with TRBJ2-1; 7 bases map to TRBD1. This CDR3 has 13 amino acids. V gave up 4 bases and J gave up 6 bases; unmatched junction bases: 6. Germline V CDR1 and CDR2: SQVTM, ANQGSEA. CDR3 sequence (DNA): TGCAGCGTTGGACAGGGAACGGTCAATGAGCAGTTCTTC. Protein: CSVGQGTVNEQFF.

This clonotype was found many times. The V and J genes are TRBV7-8 and TRBJ2-4, with TRBD2 as a possible D gene (5 bases). The germline V gene encodes CDR1 SGHVS and CDR2 FQNEAQ. This CDR3 is built from 14 residues. With 7 bases removed from V and 7 bases from J, the gap between germline ends came to 17 bases. The chain's CDR3 is CASTSRASGNIQYF. In DNA, the CDR3 is TGTGCCAGCACCTCGCGGGCCTCTGGGAACATTCAGTACTTC.

V usage is TRBV6-5 and J usage is TRBJ2-2; TRBD1 matches at 11 bases. V lost 2 bases, J lost 3 bases, and 5 bases stayed unmatched. CDR1 is MNHEY, CDR2 SVGAGI, per germline. This CDR3 comprises 17 residues. In DNA form, the CDR3 reads TGTGCCAGCAGTTACGAGCCGGGACAGGGGGACACCGGGGAGCTGTTTTTT. It yields the protein CASSYEPGQGDTGELFF.

The chain is built from TRBV20-1 and TRBJ2-1; D may correspond to TRBD1 or TRBD2 (6 bases each). CDR3 size: 15 residues. Germline V gene data show CDR1 as DFQATT and CDR2 as SNEGSKA (reference sequence). Trimming left V 3 bases short and J 4 bases short, with 16 bases between. The CDR3 loop is CSASRLRGAYNEQFF. CDR3 in DNA: TGCAGTGCTAGTCGACTGAGGGGGGCTTACAATGAGCAGTTCTTC.

The chain links TRBV5-5 to TRBJ1-1; the D is unclear. Germline V CDR1 and CDR2: SGHKS, YYEKEE (reference sequence). Between the trimmed V and J ends, which lost 4 bases and 8 bases, there was a span of 9 bases. The CDR3 runs 11 residues. DNA for the CDR3: TGTGCCAGCAGCCAGAGGGAGGAAGCTTTCTTT. The encoded protein is CASSQREEAFF.

This clonotype was recorded only once. The chain is built from TRBV25-1 and TRBJ2-7, with D possibly TRBD2 on 6 matching bases. V lost 6 bases to trimming and J lost 6 bases, with 12 bases between them. The CDR3 has 12 residues. CDR1 MGHDK and CDR2 SYGVNS come from the germline V gene. CDR3 coding DNA: TGTGCCAGCAGGCGGGATAACAGCGAGCAGTACTTC. This codes for CASRRDNSEQYF.

This clonotype was found many times. The chain recombines TRBV18 with TRBJ2-5; the D gene is possibly TRBD1 (6 bases). The CDR3 has 13 amino acids. Germline V gives CDR1 KGHSH, CDR2 LQKENI. The V end lost 6 bases, the J end lost 2 bases, and 10 bases lay between the germline ends. Here the CDR3 DNA reads TGTGCCAGCTCCCGGACAGCTCAAGAGACCCAGTACTTC. Encoded protein: CASSRTAQETQYF.

The chain combines TRBV15 with TRBJ2-1; TRBD2 is a possible D gene (5 bases). This CDR3 has 15 amino acids. CDR1 LNHNV and CDR2 YYDKDF come from the germline V gene (reference sequence). The V end was cut by 5 bases, the J end by 4 bases, with 15 bases between. CDR3 nucleotide sequence: TGTGCCACCAGCCCCCCCCGCGGGCGGTACAATGAGCAGTTCTTC. Amino acid sequence: CATSPPRGRYNEQFF. Together with reference TRBV15 and TRBJ2-1, the CDR3 gives the full variable domain: DAMVIQNPRYQVTQFGKPVTLSCSQTLNHNVMYWYQQKSSQAPKLLFHYYDKDFNNEADTPDNFQSRRPNTSFCFLDIRSPGLGDTAMYLCATSPPRGRYNEQFFGPGTRLTVL.

The chain links TRBV19 to TRBJ2-6, with a possible D match to TRBD2 (6 bases). The V gene's germline CDR1 is LNHDA and CDR2 SQIVND (reference sequence). This CDR3 is 16 amino acids long. Trimming took off 6 bases at V and 2 bases at J, with 14 bases between the two ends. Here the CDR3 DNA reads TGTGCCAGTAGACAGGCGGGATCTCCTGGGGCCAACGTCCTGACTTTC. As protein: CASRQAGSPGANVLTF.

The rearrangement joins TRBV7-9 to TRBJ1-4, with 10 nucleotides matching TRBD1. The CDR3 spans 15 residues. The trim removed 5 bases at V and 8 bases at J, leaving 8 bases unmatched. CDR1 SEHNR and CDR2 FQNEAQ come from the germline V gene (reference sequence). The CDR3 reads CASSAGQGEGEKLFF. Written as DNA, the CDR3 is TGTGCCAGCAGCGCCGGACAGGGGGAAGGAGAAAAACTGTTTTTT.

This chain uses TRBV28 with TRBJ2-5, with D possibly being TRBD1 or TRBD2 (5 bases each). Gene TRBJ2-7 matches the end of the DNA better, so the J call may be wrong. Germline lookup yields CDR1 MDHEN and CDR2 SYDVKM. There are 14 residues in the CDR3. The CDR3 region is CASIKRGFSGEQYF. CDR3 bases: TGTGCCAGCATAAAGAGGGGCTTTTCAGGCGAGCAGTACTTC.